Sequencing of this T cell receptor (beta chain) was carried out in a study of shared clonotypes between healthy human individuals (dated by TCRdb to the early 2020s). Study-wide context: A couple of women and a few men aged 18 to 49 years were included in the cohort. For each donor, three plates each were used for CD4 naive and CD4 memory, two plates were used for CD8 naive, and one plate was used for CD8 memory. To estimate repertoire size and how much clonotypes are shared between individuals, the study performed deep sequencing of blood TCR repertoires from 4 to 6 healthy adults. Different laboratories and diverse techniques were used to prepare libraries and sequence TCR repertoires, to increase sequencing depth and limit assay-specific biases. Leukapheresis yielded between about 0.85 and 10 billion PBMCs per donor. Summary of the overall study and its limitations: The genetic and exposure-history diversity represented was limited by the small number of donors. Sharing across a handful of donors was observed for around 5% of naive CD4, less than 4% of naive CD8, 2% to 2.5% of memory CD4, and about 0.39% of memory CD8 clonotypes. Pairwise subsampling led to the expectation that sequencing depth would affect the degree of clonotype sharing among donors. Sampling was restricted to blood, and TCR repertoires in tissues likely differ from the TCR repertoires found in blood. Even with the large sequencing depth, rarefaction of the sorted-subset datasets indicated that sequencing was incomplete. Clonotypes shared by all four sorted-subset donors showed higher generation probabilities than non-shared clonotypes. Larger estimated clonotype richness was generally found for naive subsets than for memory subsets.

Of note for this clone: Which antigen it targets is not known. No qualities accompany the bases; no much larger clone lies one base away.

The CDR3 numbers 12 residues from cysteine through phenylalanine. Only the CDR3 part of the read is kept: 36 bases, read in frame from the first base. Per the germline V gene (reference sequence), SEHNR is the CDR1 and FQNEAQ is the CDR2. A distance of 10 bases separates the germline ends of V and J, which lose 5 bases and 8 bases respectively. The donors were healthy, HIV-negative adults with no recently reported acute infections or vaccinations. Every donor was a Caucasian adult residing in Nashville, Tennessee, USA. CD8 memory samples were composed of magnetically selected CD45RO+ cells combined with CCR7-negative CD45RA+ effector memory (TemRA) cells. After blood collection by leukapheresis, PBMCs were isolated using Ficoll-Histopaque density gradient centrifugation and then cryopreserved in the vapor phase of liquid nitrogen. Purity and quantity of every magnetically sorted T cell population were checked by analytical flow cytometry. From each sorted fraction, genomic DNA was isolated and quantified by UV absorbance on a Nanodrop 2000c.

Using the deep immunoSEQ assay, multiplex PCR amplified TCR CDR3 regions from genomic DNA. Extracted genomic DNA from each cell subset was spread evenly across all wells of several immunoSEQ 96-well plates, with each plate serving as a replicate. For sorted subsets, each replicate PCR was loaded with roughly 200 ng genomic DNA, equivalent to 30,000 or so T cell genomes. The purified libraries were quantified using a Qubit 3.0 fluorometer, sized with a Bioanalyzer 2100, and then quantified again using the KAPA Library Quantification kit. A separate single-read 150-cycle Illumina NextSeq 550 flow cell was used to sequence each immunoSEQ 96-well plate. The study's own analysis went as follows. Because the immunoSEQ output held only junctional sequences and lacked quality scores, the filtering could not match the filtering applied to full-length reads. Sequences were annotated with PyIR, a Python wrapper for IgBLAST v1.9, using IMGT germline references to assign V/J genes and CDR3. Reads with weak V/J assignments (E-value above 1e-6), missing CDR3, stop codons, out-of-frame junctions, or ambiguous translated residues were removed. V3J clonotypes were defined as sequences sharing the same inferred V gene, J gene, and CDR3 amino acid sequence. To compute the percentage overlap between repertoires, the number of shared unique clonotypes was divided by the size of the smaller repertoire. Repertoire richness was assessed with RTK rarefaction, the Chao1 estimator, and Recon v2.1 estimates of unobserved clonotypes. For all TCRbeta clonotypes obtained by the gDNA method from four donors, generation probabilities were computed with OLGA. As stored in TCRdb, this immuneACCESS dataset retains in-frame rearrangements with V and J assigned. A fraction of the clones does not appear; measured against another copy, unresolved V genes explain less than half of the discrepancy, and the remainder lacks a known reason. V and J calls and clone size are those listed in that table; D and trimming were worked out from the DNA. This sample holds approximately 640,000 clones; roughly 88% were observed only once. The ten largest make up 34% of the sample.

The V and J segments used are TRBV7-9 and TRBJ2-1; no D gene call is confident. Source material: memory CD8+ T cells from PBMCs. The cell subset or site label corresponds to: CD45RO+ cells pooled with CCR7-negative TemRA cells. The sequence came from a man aged 18 to 30 in good health. Some clones in this sample may be carry-over from other donors' samples. The CDR3 amino acid sequence is: CASSPDRDEQFF. At the DNA level, the sequence is TGTGCCAGCAGCCCCGACCGGGATGAGCAGTTCTTC.